The 8 T cell receptor beta chains in this list originate from one sample, sequenced in a study of human T cells and chemical hapten exposure. TCRdb ran MiXCR on the RACE reads and lists one entry per CDR3 protein. Of roughly 80,000 distinct CDR3 sequences listed, around 9.3% were seen once; the top ten hold about 1.7%. Time point described: healthy volunteer bleed at 6 weeks. It was from unfractionated whole blood that total RNA was extracted. Sequencing was performed on whole blood. The receptors derive from a female donor in good health. Some clones in this sample may be carry-over from other donors' samples.

In its sample, this clonotype was seen many times. The chain carries TRBV5-1 and TRBJ1-1; no clear D gene. This CDR3 region has 14 residues. Germline assignment: CDR1 SGHRS and CDR2 YFSETQ. Deletions cut 0 bases from V and 4 bases from J, with 10 bases between. The CDR3 loop is CASSLEGVATEAFF. The CDR3 nucleotides are TGCGCCAGCAGCTTGGAAGGAGTGGCCACTGAAGCTTTCTTT.

The chain has TRBV6-2 or TRBV6-3 and TRBJ2-7, with D possibly TRBD2 on 6 matching bases. Germline V gives CDR1 MNHEY, CDR2 SVGEGT. The CDR3 has 16 residues. V dropped 10 bases and J dropped 1 base, with 23 bases sitting between them. Here the CDR3 reads CANTRAGYRLSYEQYF. For the CDR3, the DNA is TGTGCCAACACCCGCGCGGGGTATCGGTTATCCTACGAGCAGTACTTC.

This clonotype was observed many times. The CDR3 reads CSVRTGKYGYTF. The CDR3 DNA reads as TGCAGCGTCAGGACAGGGAAATATGGCTACACCTTC. The chain recombines TRBV29-1 with TRBJ1-2, with 8 nucleotides matching TRBD1. Germline lookup yields CDR1 SQVTM and CDR2 ANQGSEA. This CDR3 contains 12 residues. Trimming took 6 bases from V and 5 from J; bases not matched to a gene: 5.

This clonotype was counted a few times. The chain employs TRBV7-2 and TRBJ2-3; D is unresolved. Trimming shortened V by 5 bases and J by 2 bases, and 14 bases separated the two germline ends. The germline V gene has CDR1 SGHTA and CDR2 FQGNSA. The CDR3 runs to 15 residues. The CDR3 loop is CASSPLLSLTDTQYF. In DNA form, the CDR3 reads TGTGCCAGCAGCCCACTCCTCTCCCTCACAGATACGCAGTATTTT.

This clonotype was counted only a few times. The chain is built from TRBV27 and TRBJ1-3, with D uncertain. Germline CDR1 and CDR2: MNHEY and SMNVEV (reference sequence). Trimming removed 4 bases at V and 0 bases at J, with 4 bases between. The CDR3 consists of 13 residues. The CDR3 DNA is TGTGCCAGCAGTTACAGCTCTGGAAACACCATATATTTT. It is translated as CASSYSSGNTIYF.

Only one count was recorded for this clonotype. V and J are TRBV5-1 and TRBJ1-4, with TRBD1 identical over 7 bases. Trimming took 4 bases from V and 4 from J; bases not matched to a gene: 4. The CDR3 is 14 residues long. CDR1 is SGHRS, CDR2 YFSETQ, per germline. DNA of the CDR3: TGCGCCAGCAGCCTGGGACAGAATAATGAAAAACTGTTTTTT. Amino acids: CASSLGQNNEKLFF.

This clonotype was picked up a small number of times. V gene TRBV7-2 combines with J gene TRBJ1-4; 8 bases are a match to TRBD1. The CDR3 runs to 15 residues. V gave up 3 bases and J gave up 11 bases; unmatched junction bases: 11. Germline V gives CDR1 SGHTA, CDR2 FQGNSA. CDR3 sequence: CASSFTGGPIDKLFF. The CDR3 DNA sequence: TGTGCCAGCAGCTTCACAGGGGGACCTATTGATAAACTGTTTTTT.

This clonotype was seen many times. The chain joins TRBV10-3 to TRBJ2-6, with no clear D. From germline, CDR1 is ENHRY and CDR2 SYGVKD. The germline V and J ends were trimmed by 5 bases and 2 bases, with 10 bases remaining between them. The CDR3 contains 15 residues. CDR3 sequence reads: CAISRDPTGANVLTF. The CDR3 region has the DNA TGTGCCATCAGTCGCGACCCTACTGGGGCCAACGTCCTGACTTTC.